Sequencing of this T cell receptor (beta chain) was carried out in a study of molecular identifiers for immune sequencing clone quantification. TCRdb analysed the PCR reads with MiXCR anew, one entry per CDR3 protein. This table has about half a million distinct CDR3 sequences, 25% appearing once. Libraries used about 18,000 to 1,000,000 sorted naive CD8 T cells and 10%, 30% or 50% RNA input. Naive CD8 T cells underwent sorting with the CD8+CD4-CCR7+CD45RA+ definition. The receptor's source is a human donor in good health. Some libraries in this study had Jurkat cell RNA spiked in. Sequencing was done on a sample of naive CD8+ T cells from blood, with Jurkat cell RNA spiked in. Subset noted: FACS-sorted CD8+CD4-CCR7+CD45RA+ naive T cells.

The CDR3 bases are TGCAGTGCTAGTGACAGGGAGGGCTCCTACGAGCAGTACTTC. This codes for CSASDREGSYEQYF. V usage is TRBV20-1 and J usage is TRBJ2-7; TRBD1 or TRBD2 may be the D gene (7 bases each). The germline CDR1 and CDR2 sequences are DFQATT and SNEGSKA (reference sequence). V was clipped by 3 bases and J by 0 bases, with 12 bases between them. The CDR3 length is 14 residues.